This T cell receptor (beta chain) was identified in a study of shared clonotypes between healthy human individuals. In regard to this clone: This sample also contains other DNA sequences that code for the same CDR3.

Method: immunoSEQ multiplex PCR; TCRdb's copy keeps in-frame clones and lacks some. The sample lists around 2.5 million clones; roughly 93% were seen once. This TCR derives from a man aged 18 to 29 in good health. Some clones in this sample may be carry-over from other donors' samples. The source material was naive CD4+ T cells from PBMCs. The subset was: CD45RA+ positively selected.

CDR3 bases: TGTGCCAGCAGCTTGACAGGGGGGGAGACCCAGTACTTC. This translates into CASSLTGGETQYF. The genes are TRBV7-3 and TRBJ2-5; 9 nucleotides agree with TRBD1. Per the germline V gene, CDR1 is SGHTA and CDR2 is FQGTGA. V lost 3 bases to trimming and J lost 5 bases; unmatched junction nucleotides: 1. The CDR3 has 13 residues.